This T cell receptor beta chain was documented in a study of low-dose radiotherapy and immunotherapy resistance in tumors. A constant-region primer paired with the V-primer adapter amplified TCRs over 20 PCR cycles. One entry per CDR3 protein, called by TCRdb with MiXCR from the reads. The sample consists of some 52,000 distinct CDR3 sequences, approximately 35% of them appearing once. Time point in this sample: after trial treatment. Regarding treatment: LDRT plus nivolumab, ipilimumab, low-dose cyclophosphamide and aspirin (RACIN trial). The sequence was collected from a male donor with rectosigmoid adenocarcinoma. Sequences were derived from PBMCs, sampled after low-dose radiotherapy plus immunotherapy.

The CDR3 region has the DNA TGCGCCAGCAGCCCAACGGGGGGAGGGGCCTACGAGCAGTACTTC. It is translated as CASSPTGGGAYEQYF. The chain couples TRBV4-3 to TRBJ2-7, with 7 positions matching TRBD2. This CDR3 spans 15 amino acids. Germline V gives CDR1 LGHNA, CDR2 YSLEER. Trimming took 4 bases from V and 2 from J; bases not matched to a gene: 8.